One sample yielded the 27 T cell receptor beta chains listed below, sequenced in a study of technical replicates of blood from a few donors (dated by TCRdb to 2017 to 2019). The protocol used for the library was the immunoSEQ multiplex PCR assay. TCRdb took over this immuneACCESS table, retaining in-frame rearrangements with V and J assigned. Such tables are incomplete; in checked studies, under half of the missing clones stem from an unresolved V gene, and the remainder is unexplained. This sample has roughly 79,000 clones in its table, and approximately 96% of those were observed once. Jointly, the top ten make up 0.37% of the sample. Sample: T cells isolated from PBMCs. These receptors were obtained from a human donor in good health.

J is TRBJ2-4 and V is TRBV14; D is ambiguous. Germline values: CDR1 SGHDN, CDR2 FVKESK. V lost 5 bases and J 0 bases, leaving 5 bases between the germline ends. This CDR3 spans 13 amino acids. CDR3 residues: CASSGLAKNIQYF. The CDR3 DNA sequence: TGTGCCAGCAGCGGGCTAGCCAAAAACATTCAGTACTTC.

This sequence joins TRBV6-1 and TRBJ2-3; D remains ambiguous. The CDR3 has 13 amino acids. The V gene lost 10 bases and the J gene lost 1 base, with 12 bases spanning the gap. CDR1 is MNHNS, CDR2 SASEGT, per germline. The CDR3 reads CAIRLDGTDTQYF. In DNA form, the CDR3 reads TGTGCCATCCGATTAGATGGCACAGATACGCAGTATTTT.

This clone was observed once. The chain combines TRBV28 with TRBJ1-1; a weak D match, TRBD1 (5 bases). CDR1 and CDR2 from the germline V gene are MDHEN and SYDVKM. Trimming stripped 3 bases from V and 0 bases from J, with 11 bases between. The CDR3 totals 15 residues. CDR3 protein: CASSFRGPMNTEAFF. CDR3 DNA sequence: TGTGCCAGCAGTTTTAGGGGCCCCATGAACACTGAAGCTTTCTTT.

V gene TRBV15 combines with J gene TRBJ2-1; the match to TRBD2 covers 11 bases. CDR1 is LNHNV and CDR2 is YYDKDF in the germline V gene (reference sequence). This CDR3 region has 15 residues. V lost 3 bases, J lost 8 bases, and 6 bases stayed unmatched. The CDR3: CATSSLLAGGDEQFF. Here the CDR3 DNA reads TGTGCCACCAGCAGCTTATTAGCGGGAGGGGATGAGCAGTTCTTC. Complete variable domain (other parts from reference TRBV15 and TRBJ2-1): DAMVIQNPRYQVTQFGKPVTLSCSQTLNHNVMYWYQQKSSQAPKLLFHYYDKDFNNEADTPDNFQSRRPNTSFCFLDIRSPGLGDTAMYLCATSSLLAGGDEQFFGPGTRLTVL.

The rearrangement joins TRBV9 to TRBJ2-1, with 9 positions matching TRBD1. CDR3 length: 15 amino acids. CDR1 is SGDLS and CDR2 is YYNGEE in the germline V gene. The V segment lost 4 bases and the J segment 6 bases; nucleotides outside the gene matches: 8. CDR3 nucleotide sequence: TGTGCCAGCAGCCTCCGGGACAGGGTTATCAATGAGCAGTTCTTC. This encodes CASSLRDRVINEQFF.

The chain carries TRBV11-2 and TRBJ2-3, with a tentative D call TRBD2 (6 bases). This CDR3 is built from 16 residues. Between the trimmed V and J ends, which lost 1 base and 4 bases, there was a span of 15 bases. Germline assignment: CDR1 SGHAT and CDR2 FQNNGV. The CDR3 region is CASSLGLRESPDTQYF. The CDR3 coding sequence is TGTGCCAGCAGCTTAGGTCTCCGGGAGTCACCAGATACGCAGTATTTT.

The chain recombines TRBV7-9 with TRBJ2-1; TRBD2 aligns across 9 bases. The CDR3 runs to 16 residues. After removal of 5 bases from V and 7 bases from J, the junction contained 12 bases not matched to a gene. Germline V lookup: CDR1 SEHNR, CDR2 FQNEAQ (reference sequence). This CDR3 is CASSARGLAGYNEQFF. The CDR3 DNA reads TGTGCCAGCAGCGCTAGGGGGCTAGCGGGATATAATGAGCAGTTCTTC.

This chain connects TRBV6-5 to TRBJ1-1; D is undetermined. Trimming pared 2 bases from V and 6 bases from J, leaving 16 bases between. The CDR3 length is 15 residues. In germline, CDR1 is MNHEY, CDR2 SVGAGI. The CDR3 spells CASSYRQVFFPEAFF. The CDR3 DNA follows: TGTGCCAGCAGTTACCGGCAGGTGTTTTTCCCTGAAGCTTTCTTT.

V usage is TRBV10-3 and J usage is TRBJ1-1; TRBD1 agrees at 7 bases. The germline V gene has CDR1 ENHRY and CDR2 SYGVKD. The CDR3 spans 14 residues. V shed 11 bases, J shed 5 bases, and the junction held 14 bases outside the gene matches. The CDR3 sequence is CAVEPLDRSTEAFF. DNA of the CDR3: TGTGCCGTAGAACCCCTGGACAGGAGTACTGAAGCTTTCTTT.

The rearrangement joins TRBV29-1 to TRBJ2-5, with 11 bases matching TRBD1. The J call is in doubt because the DNA end fits TRBJ2-7 better. Germline V lookup: CDR1 SQVTM, CDR2 ANQGSEA. The CDR3 loop spans 14 amino acids. The DNA for the CDR3 is TGCAGCGCCGAGGGACAGGGGGGGACCTACGAGCAGTACTTC. Translated: CSAEGQGGTYEQYF.

This clone has just one count. The gene calls are TRBV14 and TRBJ2-5, with TRBD2 matching over 14 bases. Germline V gives CDR1 SGHDN, CDR2 FVKESK. The J segment lost 4 bases and the V segment lost 3 bases, leaving 7 bases of the junction unmatched. The CDR3 runs 17 residues. The CDR3 region is CASSQRLAGGVGETQYF. The CDR3 DNA sequence: TGTGCCAGCAGCCAGCGACTAGCGGGAGGGGTCGGAGAGACCCAGTACTTC.

The J gene is TRBJ2-7, the V gene TRBV5-4; 11 bases match TRBD2. Unmatched junction bases numbered 8, after V lost 0 bases and J lost 6 bases. The CDR3 runs to 16 residues. Per germline, CDR1 SGHNT and CDR2 YYREEE (reference sequence). This chain's CDR3 is CASSLAITSGRPEQYF. Here the CDR3 DNA reads TGTGCCAGCAGCTTGGCCATCACTAGCGGGAGACCCGAGCAGTACTTC.

V usage is TRBV19 and J usage is TRBJ2-1; D is perhaps TRBD2 (6 bases). The CDR3 consists of 17 residues. Per the germline V gene, CDR1 is LNHDA and CDR2 is SQIVND (reference sequence). The ends were cut back, 0 bases at V and 4 bases at J, with 16 bases in the middle. CDR3 coding DNA: TGTGCCAGTAGTATAGATCTATGGAGCGGGCCATACAATGAGCAGTTCTTC. This gives the protein CASSIDLWSGPYNEQFF.

The chain uses TRBV29-1 and TRBJ2-7, with TRBD2 identical over 7 bases. J was trimmed by 6 bases and V by 2 bases; bases with no gene match: 7. The CDR3 consists of 13 residues. Germline-derived CDR1 and CDR2 are SQVTM and ANQGSEA. CDR3 sequence reads: CSVELGGTTEQYF. CDR3 DNA sequence: TGCAGCGTTGAATTGGGGGGGACCACCGAGCAGTACTTC.

V is TRBV5-6 and J is TRBJ2-1; tentatively, D is TRBD1 (6 bases). There are 17 residues in the CDR3. The V gene lost 1 base and the J gene lost 4 bases, with 18 bases spanning the gap. Per the germline V gene, CDR1 is SGHDT and CDR2 is YYEEEE. The CDR3 loop is CASSLTPEPGQYNEQFF. For the CDR3, the DNA is TGTGCCAGCAGCTTGACCCCTGAACCGGGACAATACAATGAGCAGTTCTTC.

The chain recombines TRBV6-6 with TRBJ2-1; 9 bases fit TRBD2. The CDR3 loop spans 16 amino acids. CDR1 is MNHNY and CDR2 is SVGAGI in the germline V gene (reference sequence). The V and J ends lost 2 bases and 6 bases, in that order; junction bases with no gene match: 8. For the CDR3, the DNA is TGTGCCAGCAGTTACCGGATAAGGCGGGAGGGCAATGAGCAGTTCTTC. The encoded protein is CASSYRIRREGNEQFF.

This sequence joins TRBV20-1 and TRBJ1-1; unclear D gene. CDR3 length equals 11 residues. V lost 6 bases and J lost 1, with 6 bases in between. Looked up from germline, CDR1 is DFQATT and CDR2 is SNEGSKA (reference sequence). CDR3 loop: CSAGGNTEAFF. The CDR3 DNA is TGCAGTGCGGGAGGGAACACTGAAGCTTTCTTT.

The chain employs TRBV18 and TRBJ1-1; D is uncertain. Germline CDR1 reads KGHSH; CDR2 reads LQKENI. Deletions cut 3 bases from V and 0 bases from J, with 5 bases between. CDR3 size: 13 residues. Written as DNA, the CDR3 is TGTGCCAGCTCACCCGTAATGAACACTGAAGCTTTCTTT. The encoded protein is CASSPVMNTEAFF. The full variable domain, with the rest looked up from reference TRBV18 and TRBJ1-1, is NAGVMQNPRHLVRRRGQEARLRCSPMKGHSHVYWYRQLPEEGLKFMVYLQKENIIDESGMPKERFSAEFPKEGPSILRIQQVVRGDSAAYFCASSPVMNTEAFFGQGTRLTVV.

V is TRBV10-3 and J is TRBJ2-5, with D perhaps TRBD1 (5 bases). The CDR3 loop spans 13 amino acids. Trimming left V 10 bases short and J 2 bases short, with 14 bases between. Germline CDR1 and CDR2: ENHRY and SYGVKD. In DNA form, the CDR3 reads TGTGCCACTGAGAGCAGGGTGCAAGAGACCCAGTACTTC. Its protein is CATESRVQETQYF.

The V gene is TRBV6-6, the J gene TRBJ1-1, with D uncertain. V gave up 5 bases and J gave up 0 bases, with 10 bases separating them. Germline CDR1 is MNHNY and CDR2 is SVGAGI (reference sequence). This CDR3 region has 14 residues. CDR3 bases: TGTGCCAGCAGTCCACGACACATGAACACTGAAGCTTTCTTT. This codes for CASSPRHMNTEAFF.

In this sample, this clone turned up once. CDR3 in amino acids: CASKRGESSGNTIYF. The CDR3 coding sequence is TGTGCCAGCAAGCGAGGAGAGAGCAGCGGAAACACCATATATTTT. The chain links TRBV25-1 to TRBJ1-3; D ambiguous. The CDR3 runs to 15 residues. V was trimmed by 7 bases and J by 4 bases, leaving 17 bases between them. Germline V gives CDR1 MGHDK, CDR2 SYGVNS.

The J gene is TRBJ1-2, the V gene TRBV10-3; D is ambiguous. CDR1 is ENHRY, CDR2 SYGVKD, per germline. This CDR3 contains 15 residues. V gave up 7 bases and J gave up 4 bases, with 19 bases separating them. The CDR3 sequence is CAITPFGNPLYGYTF. CDR3 bases: TGTGCCATCACTCCTTTCGGGAATCCCCTCTATGGCTACACCTTC.

V gene TRBV5-8 combines with J gene TRBJ2-6, with D possibly being TRBD1 (6 bases). The V gene lost 3 bases and the J gene lost 1 base, with 8 bases spanning the gap. CDR3 length: 15 amino acids. Germline values: CDR1 SGHTS, CDR2 YDEGEE. The CDR3 region has the DNA TGTGCCAGCAGCTCTACAGGGTCTGGGGCCAACGTCCTGACTTTC. This codes for CASSSTGSGANVLTF.

This chain connects TRBV4-3 to TRBJ1-2; 11 bases align to TRBD1. Germline V lookup: CDR1 LGHNA, CDR2 YSLEER. The ends lost 3 bases at V and 8 bases at J; junction bases unmatched: 8. The CDR3 is 15 residues long. The CDR3 DNA sequence: TGCGCCAGCAGCCACCCGGACAGGGGGCATCGCGGCTACACCTTC. Protein product: CASSHPDRGHRGYTF.

The V gene is TRBV6-5, the J gene TRBJ2-5, with 9 nucleotides matching TRBD2. Germline V CDR1 and CDR2: MNHEY, SVGAGI. This CDR3 has 15 residues. V lost 8 bases, J lost 9 bases, and 16 bases stayed unmatched. The CDR3: CASSGGGRAGLAQYF. CDR3 bases: TGTGCCAGCTCGGGTGGCGGGAGGGCCGGCTTGGCCCAGTACTTC.

V and J are TRBV10-2 and TRBJ2-5, with 12 bases aligning to TRBD2. CDR1 is WSHSY and CDR2 is SAAADI in the germline V gene. This CDR3 spans 16 amino acids. V trimming: 7 bases; J trimming: 5 bases; junction bases outside the gene matches: 11. DNA of the CDR3: TGCGCCAGCACGGGCAGACTAGCGGGAGAGCTGGAGACCCAGTACTTC. This gives the protein CASTGRLAGELETQYF.

The chain uses TRBV5-1 and TRBJ1-2, with 11 nucleotides matching TRBD1. The germline CDR1 and CDR2 sequences are SGHRS and YFSETQ. Losses at the gene ends were 4 bases for V and 6 bases for J; bases not matched to a gene: 2. The CDR3 length is 13 residues. The CDR3 nucleotides read TGCGCCAGCAGCCAGGGACAGGGGGATGGCTACACCTTC. It codes for CASSQGQGDGYTF. Using reference TRBV5-1 and TRBJ1-2 for the parts outside the CDR3, the full variable domain is KAGVTQTPRYLIKTRGQQVTLSCSPISGHRSVSWYQQTPGQGLQFLFEYFSETQRNKGNFPGRFSGRQFSNSRSEMNVSTLELGDSALYLCASSQGQGDGYTFGSGTRLTVV.